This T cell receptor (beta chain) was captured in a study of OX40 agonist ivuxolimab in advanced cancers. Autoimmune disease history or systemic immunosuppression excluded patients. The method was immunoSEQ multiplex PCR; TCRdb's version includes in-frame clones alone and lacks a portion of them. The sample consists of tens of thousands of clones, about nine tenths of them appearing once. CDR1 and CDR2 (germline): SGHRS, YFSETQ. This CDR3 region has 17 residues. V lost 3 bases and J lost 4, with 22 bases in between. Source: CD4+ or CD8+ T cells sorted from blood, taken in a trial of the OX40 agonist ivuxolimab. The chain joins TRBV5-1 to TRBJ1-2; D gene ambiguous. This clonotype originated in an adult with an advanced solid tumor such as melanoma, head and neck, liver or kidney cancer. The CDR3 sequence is CASSSQGTASFPYGYTF. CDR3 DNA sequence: TGCGCCAGCAGCTCCCAAGGTACGGCATCCTTCCCCTATGGCTACACCTTC.